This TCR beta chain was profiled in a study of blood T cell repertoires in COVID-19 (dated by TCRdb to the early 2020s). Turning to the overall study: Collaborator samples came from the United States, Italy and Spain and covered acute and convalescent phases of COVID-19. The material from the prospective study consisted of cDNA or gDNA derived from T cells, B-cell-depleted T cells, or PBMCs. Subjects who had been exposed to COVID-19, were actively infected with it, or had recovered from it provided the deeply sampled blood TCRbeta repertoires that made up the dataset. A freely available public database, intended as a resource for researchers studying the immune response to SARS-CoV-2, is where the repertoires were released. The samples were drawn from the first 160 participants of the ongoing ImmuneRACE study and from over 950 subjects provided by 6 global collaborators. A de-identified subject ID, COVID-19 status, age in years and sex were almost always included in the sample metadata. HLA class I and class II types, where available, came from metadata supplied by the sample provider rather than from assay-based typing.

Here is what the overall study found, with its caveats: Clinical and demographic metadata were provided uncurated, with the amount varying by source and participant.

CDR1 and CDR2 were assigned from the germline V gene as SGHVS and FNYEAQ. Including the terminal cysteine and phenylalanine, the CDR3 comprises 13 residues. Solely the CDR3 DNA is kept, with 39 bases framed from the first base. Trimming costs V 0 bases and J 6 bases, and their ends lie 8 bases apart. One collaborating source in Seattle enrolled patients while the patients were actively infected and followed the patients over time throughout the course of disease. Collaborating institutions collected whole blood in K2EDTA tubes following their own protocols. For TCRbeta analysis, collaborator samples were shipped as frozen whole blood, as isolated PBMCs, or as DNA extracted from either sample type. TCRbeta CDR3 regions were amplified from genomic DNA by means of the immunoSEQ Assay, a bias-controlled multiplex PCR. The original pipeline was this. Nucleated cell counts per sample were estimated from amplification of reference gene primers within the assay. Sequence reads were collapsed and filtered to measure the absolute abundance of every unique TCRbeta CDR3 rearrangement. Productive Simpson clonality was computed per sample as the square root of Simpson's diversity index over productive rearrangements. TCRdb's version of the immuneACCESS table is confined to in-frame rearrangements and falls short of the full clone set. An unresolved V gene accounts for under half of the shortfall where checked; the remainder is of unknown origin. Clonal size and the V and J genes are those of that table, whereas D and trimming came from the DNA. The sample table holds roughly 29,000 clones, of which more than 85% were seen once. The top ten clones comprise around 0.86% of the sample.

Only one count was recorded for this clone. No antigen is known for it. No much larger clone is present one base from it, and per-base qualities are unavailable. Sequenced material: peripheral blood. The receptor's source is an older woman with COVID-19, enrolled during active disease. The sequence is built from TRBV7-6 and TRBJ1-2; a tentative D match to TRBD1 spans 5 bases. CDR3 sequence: CASSLAGRDGYTF. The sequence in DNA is TGTGCCAGCAGCTTAGCGGGCAGGGATGGCTACACCTTC.